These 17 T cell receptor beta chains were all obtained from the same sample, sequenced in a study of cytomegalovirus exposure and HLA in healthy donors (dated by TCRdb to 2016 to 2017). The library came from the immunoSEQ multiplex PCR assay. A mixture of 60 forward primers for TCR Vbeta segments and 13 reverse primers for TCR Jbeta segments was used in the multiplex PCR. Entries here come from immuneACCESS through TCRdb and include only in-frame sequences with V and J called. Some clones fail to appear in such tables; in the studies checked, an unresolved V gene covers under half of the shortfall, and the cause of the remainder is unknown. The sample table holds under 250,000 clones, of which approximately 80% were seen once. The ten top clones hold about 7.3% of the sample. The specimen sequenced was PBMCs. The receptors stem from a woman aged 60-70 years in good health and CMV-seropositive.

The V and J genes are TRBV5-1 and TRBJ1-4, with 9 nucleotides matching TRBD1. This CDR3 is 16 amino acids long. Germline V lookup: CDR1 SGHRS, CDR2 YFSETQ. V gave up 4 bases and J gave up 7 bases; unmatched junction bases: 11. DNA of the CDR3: TGCGCCAGCAGCCAAGGACAGGGGACGAGGACTGAAAAACTGTTTTTT. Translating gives CASSQGQGTRTEKLFF.

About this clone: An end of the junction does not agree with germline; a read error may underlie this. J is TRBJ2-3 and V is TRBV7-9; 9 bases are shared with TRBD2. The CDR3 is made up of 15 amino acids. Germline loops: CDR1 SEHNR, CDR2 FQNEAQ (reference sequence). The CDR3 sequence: CSSSLTSGNTDTQYF. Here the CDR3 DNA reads TGTTCCAGCAGCTTGACTAGCGGAAACACAGATACGCAGTATTTT.

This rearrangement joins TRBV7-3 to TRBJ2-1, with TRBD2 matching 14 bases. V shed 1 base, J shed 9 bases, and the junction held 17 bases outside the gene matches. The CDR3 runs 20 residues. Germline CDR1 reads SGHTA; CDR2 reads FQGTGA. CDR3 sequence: CASSLRSGLAGGGNRAEQFF. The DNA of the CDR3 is TGTGCCAGCAGCTTAAGGTCCGGACTAGCGGGAGGAGGGAACAGGGCTGAGCAGTTCTTC.

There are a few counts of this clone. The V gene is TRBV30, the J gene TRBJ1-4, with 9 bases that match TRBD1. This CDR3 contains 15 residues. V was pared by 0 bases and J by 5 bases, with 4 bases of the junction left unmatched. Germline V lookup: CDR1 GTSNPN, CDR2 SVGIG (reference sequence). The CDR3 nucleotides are TGTGCCTGGAGTGTCGGACAGGGGCCGAATGAAAAACTGTTTTTT. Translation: CAWSVGQGPNEKLFF.

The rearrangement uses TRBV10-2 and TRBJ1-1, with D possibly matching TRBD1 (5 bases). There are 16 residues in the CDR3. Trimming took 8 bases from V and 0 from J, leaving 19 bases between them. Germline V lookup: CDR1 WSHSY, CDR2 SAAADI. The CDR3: CASAQASRVLNTEAFF. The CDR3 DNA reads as TGCGCCAGCGCACAGGCGTCCAGGGTACTGAACACTGAAGCTTTCTTT.

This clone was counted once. In DNA, the CDR3 is TGCAGCGTTGGGACTAGCGGGAGGGCCTACGAGCAGTACTTC. As protein: CSVGTSGRAYEQYF. The chain carries TRBV29-1 and TRBJ2-7; 15 positions match TRBD2. V trimming: 4 bases; J trimming: 2 bases; junction bases outside the gene matches: 0. Germline V gene data show CDR1 as SQVTM and CDR2 as ANQGSEA. The CDR3 totals 14 residues.

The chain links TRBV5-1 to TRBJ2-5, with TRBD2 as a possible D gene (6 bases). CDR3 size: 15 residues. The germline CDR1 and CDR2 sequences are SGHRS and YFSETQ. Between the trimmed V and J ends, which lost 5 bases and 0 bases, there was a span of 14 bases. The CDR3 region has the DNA TGCGCCAGCAGGGAGGAGGGCCCCCACCAAGAGACCCAGTACTTC. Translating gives CASREEGPHQETQYF.

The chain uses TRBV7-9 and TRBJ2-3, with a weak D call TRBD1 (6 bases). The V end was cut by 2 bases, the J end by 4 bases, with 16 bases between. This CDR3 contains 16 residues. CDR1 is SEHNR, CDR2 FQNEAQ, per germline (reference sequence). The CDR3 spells CASSLSVMGASDTQYF. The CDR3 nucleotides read TGTGCCAGCAGCTTATCGGTTATGGGGGCCTCAGATACGCAGTATTTT.

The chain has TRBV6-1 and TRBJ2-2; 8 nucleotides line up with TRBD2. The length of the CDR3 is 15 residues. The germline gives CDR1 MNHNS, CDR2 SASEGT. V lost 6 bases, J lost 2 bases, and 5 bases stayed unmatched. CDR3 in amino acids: CASSVSGTNTGELFF. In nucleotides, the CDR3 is TGTGCCAGCAGCGTTAGCGGGACAAACACCGGGGAGCTGTTTTTT.

The CDR3 region has the DNA TGTGCCAGCAGTGACCGTCTCGGGACAGCCATTAGCAATCAGCCCCAGCATTTT. Amino acids: CASSDRLGTAISNQPQHF. The chain recombines TRBV6-1 with TRBJ1-5; 7 positions agree with TRBD1. Germline-derived CDR1 and CDR2 are MNHNS and SASEGT. The trim removed 3 bases at V and 0 bases at J, leaving 11 bases unmatched. The CDR3 extends over 18 amino acids.

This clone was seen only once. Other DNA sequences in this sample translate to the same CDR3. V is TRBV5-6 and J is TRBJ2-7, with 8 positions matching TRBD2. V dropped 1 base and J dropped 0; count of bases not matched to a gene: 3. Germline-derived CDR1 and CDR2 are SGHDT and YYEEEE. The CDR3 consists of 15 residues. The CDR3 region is CASSLTGTSSYEQYF. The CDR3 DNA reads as TGTGCCAGCAGCTTGACCGGGACTAGCTCCTACGAGCAGTACTTC.

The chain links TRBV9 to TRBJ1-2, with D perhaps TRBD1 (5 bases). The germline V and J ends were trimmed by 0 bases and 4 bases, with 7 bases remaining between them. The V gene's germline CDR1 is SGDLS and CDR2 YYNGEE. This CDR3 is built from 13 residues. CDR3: CASSVGGAYGYTF. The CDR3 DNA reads TGTGCCAGCAGCGTAGGGGGCGCCTATGGCTACACCTTC.

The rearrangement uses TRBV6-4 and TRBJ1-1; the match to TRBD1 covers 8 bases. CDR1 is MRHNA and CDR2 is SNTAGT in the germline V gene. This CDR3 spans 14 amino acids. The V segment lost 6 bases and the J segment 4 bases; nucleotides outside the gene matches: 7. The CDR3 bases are TGTGCCAGCAGCCAGACAGGGGTGACCACTGAAGCTTTCTTT. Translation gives CASSQTGVTTEAFF.

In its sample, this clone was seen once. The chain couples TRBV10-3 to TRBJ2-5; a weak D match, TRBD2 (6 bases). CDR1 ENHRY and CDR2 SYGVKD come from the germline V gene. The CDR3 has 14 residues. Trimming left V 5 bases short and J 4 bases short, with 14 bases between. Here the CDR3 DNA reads TGTGCCATCAGTCGAGTAGCGGAAGCAGAGACCCAGTACTTC. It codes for CAISRVAEAETQYF.

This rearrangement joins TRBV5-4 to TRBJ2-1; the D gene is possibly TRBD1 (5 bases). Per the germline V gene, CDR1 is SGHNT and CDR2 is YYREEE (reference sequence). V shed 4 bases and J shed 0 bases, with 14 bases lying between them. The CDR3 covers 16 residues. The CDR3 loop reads CASSPPTASSYNEQFF. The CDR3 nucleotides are TGTGCCAGCAGCCCCCCGACAGCTAGCTCCTACAATGAGCAGTTCTTC.

CDR3 sequence: CASSPDRIIYEPQHF. CDR3 bases: TGTGCCAGTAGCCCTGACAGGATCATATACGAGCCCCAGCATTTT. The rearrangement joins TRBV19 to TRBJ1-5, with D tentatively TRBD1 (6 bases). The CDR3 has 15 residues. The V gene's germline CDR1 is LNHDA and CDR2 SQIVND (reference sequence). Trimming shortened V by 6 bases and J by 8 bases, and 20 bases separated the two germline ends.

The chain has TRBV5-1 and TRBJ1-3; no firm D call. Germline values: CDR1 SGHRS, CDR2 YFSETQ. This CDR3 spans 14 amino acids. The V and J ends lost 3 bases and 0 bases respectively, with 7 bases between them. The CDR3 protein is CASSSTTSGNTIYF. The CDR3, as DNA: TGCGCCAGCAGCTCGACAACCTCTGGAAACACCATATATTTT.